This T cell receptor (beta chain) is from a study of blood T cell repertoires in COVID-19. Germline V gene data show CDR1 as SGHNT and CDR2 as YENEEA. V was pared by 2 bases and J by 4 bases, with 11 bases between. CDR3 size: 14 residues. Method: immunoSEQ multiplex PCR; TCRdb's copy keeps in-frame clones and lacks some. In the table there are tens of thousands of clones, more than 70% of which are singletons. This clone occurred once. Sequencing was done on a sample of peripheral blood. The TCR comes from a man aged 50 to 60 with acute or convalescent COVID-19. The chain couples TRBV11-3 to TRBJ1-1; no firm D call. The CDR3 reads CASSLRGIGTEAFF. Written as DNA, the CDR3 is TGTGCCAGCAGCTTACGCGGGATCGGCACTGAAGCTTTCTTT.